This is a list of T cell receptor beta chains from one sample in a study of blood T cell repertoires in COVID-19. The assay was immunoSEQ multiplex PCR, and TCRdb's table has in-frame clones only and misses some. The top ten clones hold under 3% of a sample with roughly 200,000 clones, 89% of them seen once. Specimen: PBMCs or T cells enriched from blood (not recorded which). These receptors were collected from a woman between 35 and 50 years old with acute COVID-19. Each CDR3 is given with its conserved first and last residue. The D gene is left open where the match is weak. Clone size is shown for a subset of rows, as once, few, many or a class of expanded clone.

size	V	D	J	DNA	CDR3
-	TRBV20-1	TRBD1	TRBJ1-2	TGCAGTGCCCAGGGGGCCGGGGGCTACACCTTC	CSAQGAGGYTF
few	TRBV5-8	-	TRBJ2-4	TGTGCCAGCACCACCGGGACTTCCCTAGCCAAAAACATTCAGTACTTC	CASTTGTSLAKNIQYF
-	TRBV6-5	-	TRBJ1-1	TGTGCCAGCCTCTTCGGGGGTATGAACACTGAAGCTTTCTTT	CASLFGGMNTEAFF
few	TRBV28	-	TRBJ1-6	TGTGCCAGCAGTCCCCCGTCACAGGGTAATTCACCCCTCCACTTT	CASSPPSQGNSPLHF
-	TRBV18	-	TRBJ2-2	TGTGCCAGCTCTGAAGGGGCGAACACCGGGGAGCTGTTTTTT	CASSEGANTGELFF
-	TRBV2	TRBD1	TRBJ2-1	TGTGCCAGCAGTGATGTAGGGGGCGGCGGCAATGAGCAGTTCTTC	CASSDVGGGGNEQFF
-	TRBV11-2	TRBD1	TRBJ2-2	TGTGCCAGCAGCTTAAGAGGGACAGGGAACACCGGGGAGCTGTTTTTT	CASSLRGTGNTGELFF
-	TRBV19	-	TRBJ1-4	TGTGCCAGTAGTAACGGAGCAACTAATGAAAAACTGTTTTTT	CASSNGATNEKLFF
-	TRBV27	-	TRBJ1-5	TGTGCCAGCAGTTTATGGGCGGGGGGCGCGGGCAATCAGCCCCAGCATTTT	CASSLWAGGAGNQPQHF
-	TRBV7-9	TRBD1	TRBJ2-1	TGTGCCAGCAGCTCGGGACAGGGGCTTAATGAGCAGTTCTTC	CASSSGQGLNEQFF
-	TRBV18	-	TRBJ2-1	TGTGCCAGCTCGGGTGGGAGCGAGGCCGCGCAGTTCTTC	CASSGGSEAAQFF
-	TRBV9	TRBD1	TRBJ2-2	TGTGCCAGCAGCGTAGGACTTCCCAGGGGGAAAACCGGGGAGCTGTTTTTT	CASSVGLPRGKTGELFF
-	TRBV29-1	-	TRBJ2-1	TGCAGCGTTGATAACAATGAGCAGTTCTTC	CSVDNNEQFF
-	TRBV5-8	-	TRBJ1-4	TGTGCCAGCACCCTTGGAGTGGGAGTCGGTGAAAAACTGTTTTTT	CASTLGVGVGEKLFF
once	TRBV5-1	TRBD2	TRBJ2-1	TGCGCCAGCAGCCCTAGCGGGGGCTCCTACAATGAGCAGTTCTTC	CASSPSGGSYNEQFF
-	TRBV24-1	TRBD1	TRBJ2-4	TGTGCCACCAGTGATTTCCTAGACAGGGTATTTTACTTC	CATSDFLDRVFYF
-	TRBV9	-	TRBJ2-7	TGTGCCAGCAGCGTTAAGTGGTCCGCGGACGAGCAGTACTTC	CASSVKWSADEQYF
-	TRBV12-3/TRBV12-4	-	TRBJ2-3	TGTGCCAGCAGGACATCTAGCACAGATACGCAGTATTTT	CASRTSSTDTQYF
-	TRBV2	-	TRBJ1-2	TGTGCCAGCAGACACGGGGTCGATGGCTACACCTTC	CASRHGVDGYTF
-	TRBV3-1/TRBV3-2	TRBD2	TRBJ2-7	TGTGCCAGCAGCCAAGAAGGGGCGACTAGCGGGAGAGCGTACGAGCAGTACTTC	CASSQEGATSGRAYEQYF
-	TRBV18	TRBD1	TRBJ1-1	TGTGCCAGCTCACGGCCCCAGACAGGGTCCAACACTGAAGCTTTCTTT	CASSRPQTGSNTEAFF
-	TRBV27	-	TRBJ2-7	TGTGCCAGCAGTCGTACAGGGTGGGGCTACGAGCAGTACTTC	CASSRTGWGYEQYF
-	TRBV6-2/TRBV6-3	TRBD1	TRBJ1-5	TGTGCCAGCAGTCGACAGGGGCGGAACAATCAGCCCCAGCATTTT	CASSRQGRNNQPQHF
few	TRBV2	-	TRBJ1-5	TGTGCCAGCAGACAGGGAAGGCCTCCAGGGGATCAGCCCCAGCATTTT	CASRQGRPPGDQPQHF
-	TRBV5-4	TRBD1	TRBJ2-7	TGTGCCAGCACGGATACTAACAGGGGCGAGCAGTACTTC	CASTDTNRGEQYF
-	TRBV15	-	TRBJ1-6	TGTGCCACCAGCAGAGGAGCCCGGGACACCAATAATTCACCCCTCCACTTT	CATSRGARDTNNSPLHF
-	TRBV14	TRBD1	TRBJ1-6	TGTGCCAGCAGCCAAAGACAGGGGGTGACCTATAATTCACCCCTCCACTTT	CASSQRQGVTYNSPLHF